These 9 T cell receptor beta chains were all obtained from the same sample, sequenced in a study of blood T cell repertoires in COVID-19. Sequenced by immunoSEQ multiplex PCR; TCRdb stores in-frame clones only, minus some. Found here are a few hundred thousand clones, approximately 85% of them singletons; the top ten hold roughly 2.2%. Material: PBMCs or T cells enriched from blood (not recorded which). The receptor set was obtained from a man aged 30-40 years who had recovered from COVID-19.

This rearrangement joins TRBV6-5 to TRBJ2-7; 11 bases agree with TRBD1. The CDR3 extends over 16 amino acids. The V and J ends lost 0 bases and 5 bases, in that order; junction bases with no gene match: 6. Looked up from germline, CDR1 is MNHEY and CDR2 is SVGAGI. The CDR3 loop is CASSYSDRGPSDEQYF. The CDR3 DNA reads as TGTGCCAGCAGTTACTCGGACAGGGGGCCTTCGGACGAGCAGTACTTC.

The gene calls are TRBV5-4 and TRBJ2-2; D is possibly TRBD2 (5 bases). Trimming shortened V by 3 bases and J by 6 bases, and 15 bases separated the two germline ends. The CDR3 is 15 residues long. Per the germline V gene, CDR1 is SGHNT and CDR2 is YYREEE (reference sequence). The CDR3 region is CASSSGFSYAGELFF. CDR3 nucleotides: TGTGCCAGCAGCTCGGGATTTTCTTACGCCGGGGAGCTGTTTTTT.

The chain joins TRBV9 to TRBJ2-3; a weak D match, TRBD1 (6 bases). This CDR3 spans 15 amino acids. Germline loops: CDR1 SGDLS, CDR2 YYNGEE. V dropped 3 bases and J dropped 0 bases, with 11 bases sitting between them. The CDR3 region is CASSEYRASTDTQYF. The CDR3 nucleotides read TGTGCCAGCAGCGAGTACAGGGCTAGCACAGATACGCAGTATTTT.

This chain uses TRBV27 with TRBJ2-6; TRBD1 matches 11 bases. Germline-derived CDR1 and CDR2 are MNHEY and SMNVEV (reference sequence). CDR3 length: 18 amino acids. V lost 7 bases, J lost 4 bases, and 12 bases stayed unmatched. The chain's CDR3 is CASTRYWDRGAGANVLTF. The DNA for the CDR3 is TGTGCCAGCACCCGGTACTGGGACAGGGGGGCCGGGGCCAACGTCCTGACTTTC.

CDR3 sequence (DNA): TGTGCCAGCAGCCAACCCCAGGGATCTGAGACCCAGTACTTC. Residues: CASSQPQGSETQYF. This sequence joins TRBV5-5 and TRBJ2-5, with D perhaps matching TRBD1 (5 bases). Trimming removed 4 bases from V and 5 bases from J, with 15 bases in between. This CDR3 has 14 residues. From germline, CDR1 is SGHKS and CDR2 YYEKEE (reference sequence).

This clone appeared a single time. The CDR3 protein is CATSEPPGLAGGRSGELFF. The CDR3 DNA follows: TGTGCCACCAGTGAGCCCCCGGGACTAGCGGGGGGAAGGTCCGGGGAGCTGTTTTTT. The chain carries TRBV24-1 and TRBJ2-2; 15 positions agree with TRBD2. Germline V CDR1 and CDR2: KGHDR, SFDVKD. The V segment lost 4 bases and the J segment 6 bases; nucleotides outside the gene matches: 11. This CDR3 spans 19 amino acids.

The chain links TRBV9 to TRBJ2-3; weak D call: TRBD1 (6 bases). This CDR3 is 17 amino acids long. V lost 0 bases and J 0 bases, leaving 14 bases between the germline ends. The germline gives CDR1 SGDLS, CDR2 YYNGEE. The CDR3 reads CASSVVRDIHSTDTQYF. Here the CDR3 DNA reads TGTGCCAGCAGCGTAGTGAGGGACATCCATAGCACAGATACGCAGTATTTT.

The chain joins TRBV3-1 (or the pseudogene TRBV3-2) to TRBJ1-5, with D perhaps TRBD1 (6 bases). V dropped 6 bases and J dropped 1 base, with 13 bases sitting between them. From germline, CDR1 is LGHDT and CDR2 YNNKEL (reference sequence). The CDR3 consists of 15 residues. The CDR3 bases are TGTGCCAGCAGATCAGGGGAGTCGAGCAATCAGCCCCAGCATTTT. The encoded protein is CASRSGESSNQPQHF.

About this clone: A junction end diverges from the germline sequence, so it may reflect a read error. The CDR3 region has the DNA TGTGCCAGCAGCTCGGAGCGGGGGGGCATTCCGGTTCCGATCTTC. It specifies CASSSERGGIPVPIF. The J gene is TRBJ2-1, the V gene TRBV13, with 10 positions matching TRBD2. CDR1 is PRHDT and CDR2 is FYEKMQ in the germline V gene (reference sequence). The CDR3 has 15 residues.